The present T cell receptor (beta chain) was sequenced within a study of control samples from healthy donors and cancer patients. Clones were sequenced by immunoSEQ multiplex PCR, and TCRdb holds only the in-frame ones, with some missing. Found here are about 130,000 clones, 80% to 95% of them singletons; the top ten hold approximately 0.57%. Germline CDR1 LGHNA, CDR2 YSLEER. V gave up 4 bases and J gave up 7 bases; unmatched junction bases: 12. This CDR3 has 16 residues. This clonotype was sampled from a man of 80 years or more with head and neck cancer. This chain joins TRBV4-3 and TRBJ2-4; 8 bases line up with TRBD1. Specimen: PBMCs. The CDR3 here is CASSLNGRTGPNIQYF. The CDR3 region has the DNA TGCGCCAGCAGCCTAAATGGTCGGACAGGGCCTAACATTCAGTACTTC.